A single sample gave rise to the 14 T cell receptor beta chains below, sequenced in a study of blood T cell repertoires in COVID-19. Sequencing used immunoSEQ multiplex PCR; TCRdb keeps in-frame clones, though not all of them. The sample carries fewer than 350,000 clones, around 85% recorded once. The sequencing sample was made of PBMCs or T cells enriched from blood (not recorded which). These receptors all stem from a woman in her 30s who had been exposed to COVID-19.

The CDR3 reads CASSLYQGGERDTQYF. Here the CDR3 DNA reads TGTGCCAGCAGCTTATATCAAGGCGGGGAGAGGGATACGCAGTATTTT. This chain uses TRBV7-8 with TRBJ2-3; maybe TRBD2 (6 bases). CDR1 and CDR2 (germline): SGHVS, FQNEAQ. The V end was cut by 2 bases, the J end by 6 bases, with 18 bases between. The CDR3 contains 16 residues.

The chain is built from TRBV12-3 or TRBV12-4 and TRBJ1-2, with D uncertain. The CDR3 is 13 amino acids. V was trimmed by 6 bases and J by 3 bases, leaving 11 bases between them. The DNA for the CDR3 is TGTGCCAGCAGGACTACAGATTACTATGGCTACACCTTC. Its translation: CASRTTDYYGYTF.

The chain carries TRBV7-8 and TRBJ2-1; the match to TRBD1 covers 9 bases. Germline lookup yields CDR1 SGHVS and CDR2 FQNEAQ. The CDR3 has 15 amino acids. V lost 5 bases to trimming and J lost 4 bases; unmatched junction nucleotides: 6. In nucleotides, the CDR3 is TGTGCCAGCAGCCGACGGGACAGGGATTACAATGAGCAGTTCTTC. It translates to CASSRRDRDYNEQFF.

The chain couples TRBV19 to TRBJ1-1; D may be TRBD1 (5 bases). The CDR3 spans 13 residues. The germline CDR1 and CDR2 sequences are LNHDA and SQIVND (reference sequence). V was shortened by 7 bases and J by 11 bases, with 20 bases between the two germline ends. CDR3 region: CASTTPTGFGAFF. The CDR3 region has the DNA TGTGCCAGTACCACTCCAACAGGCTTTGGGGCTTTCTTT.

This sequence joins TRBV5-1 and TRBJ2-2; tentative D call: TRBD1 (6 bases). This CDR3 comprises 13 residues. CDR1 SGHRS and CDR2 YFSETQ come from the germline V gene. The ends were cut back, 2 bases at V and 5 bases at J, with 7 bases in the middle. The CDR3 nucleotides read TGCGCCAGCAGCTTCGACAGGACCGGGGAGCTGTTTTTT. It translates to CASSFDRTGELFF.

The chain employs TRBV9 and TRBJ2-1, with D perhaps matching TRBD2 (6 bases). The CDR3 covers 15 residues. Germline V CDR1 and CDR2: SGDLS, YYNGEE. V was clipped by 2 bases and J by 4 bases, with 13 bases between them. The CDR3 spells CASSVTGTPYNEQFF. Written as DNA, the CDR3 is TGTGCCAGCAGCGTTACCGGGACTCCTTACAATGAGCAGTTCTTC.

The chain couples TRBV28 to TRBJ1-6; D is undetermined. The V gene lost 6 bases and the J gene lost 7 bases, with 13 bases spanning the gap. CDR3 length: 14 amino acids. Germline lookup yields CDR1 MDHEN and CDR2 SYDVKM. The CDR3 protein is CASSRTGLNSPLHF. CDR3 bases: TGTGCCAGCAGCCGTACGGGGTTGAATTCACCCCTCCACTTT.

J is TRBJ1-5 and V is TRBV6-2 or TRBV6-3; 8 nucleotides agree with TRBD1. Germline CDR1 and CDR2: MNHEY and SVGEGT. The CDR3 spans 14 residues. The V segment lost 4 bases and the J segment 3 bases; nucleotides outside the gene matches: 2. CDR3 protein: CASSLDRANQPQHF. Written as DNA, the CDR3 is TGTGCCAGCAGTTTGGACAGGGCCAATCAGCCCCAGCATTTT.

This rearrangement joins TRBV11-2 to TRBJ1-2; D is possibly TRBD1 (6 bases). This CDR3 comprises 16 residues. Trimming stripped 1 base from V and 8 bases from J, with 20 bases between. The germline V gene has CDR1 SGHAT and CDR2 FQNNGV. The CDR3 loop is CASSLAAGALPQGYTF. As DNA, the CDR3 is TGTGCCAGCAGCTTAGCGGCGGGGGCACTTCCTCAAGGCTACACCTTC. Complete variable domain (other parts from reference TRBV11-2 and TRBJ1-2): EAGVAQSPRYKIIEKRQSVAFWCNPISGHATLYWYQQILGQGPKLLIQFQNNGVVDDSQLPKDRFSAERLKGVDSTLKIQPAKLEDSAVYLCASSLAAGALPQGYTFGSGTRLTVV.

This clone was counted once. CDR3 sequence reads: CSARDNEAFF. In nucleotides, the CDR3 is TGCAGTGCTAGAGACAATGAAGCTTTCTTT. The rearrangement joins TRBV20-1 to TRBJ1-1; D is undetermined. V lost 0 bases to trimming and J lost 7 bases, with 3 bases between them. The V gene's germline CDR1 is DFQATT and CDR2 SNEGSKA (reference sequence). The CDR3 runs to 10 residues.

The chain joins TRBV6-4 to TRBJ2-1; the match to TRBD2 covers 13 bases. This CDR3 is built from 16 residues. V gave up 5 bases and J gave up 0 bases; unmatched junction bases: 1. CDR1 is MRHNA and CDR2 is SNTAGT in the germline V gene. CDR3 nucleotide sequence: TGTGCCAGCAGTCGGACTAGCGGGAGCTCCTACAATGAGCAGTTCTTC. This encodes CASSRTSGSSYNEQFF.

The rearrangement links TRBV10-2 to TRBJ2-1; a possible D gene is TRBD1 (6 bases). CDR1 WSHSY and CDR2 SAAADI come from the germline V gene. V was shortened by 7 bases and J by 9 bases, with 19 bases between the two germline ends. This CDR3 spans 14 amino acids. The CDR3, as DNA: TGCGCCAGCAACTTCAGGGGACCTCAGGTTGAGCAGTTCTTC. Residues: CASNFRGPQVEQFF.

V is TRBV9 and J is TRBJ2-7, with TRBD1 identical over 8 bases. Germline assignment: CDR1 SGDLS and CDR2 YYNGEE. The CDR3 is 15 residues long. V gave up 3 bases and J gave up 3 bases; unmatched junction bases: 8. CDR3 bases: TGTGCCAGCAGCGCCCAGGACAGGGCGATCTACGAGCAGTACTTC. Translated, it gives CASSAQDRAIYEQYF.

The chain carries TRBV7-2 and TRBJ2-1; a possible D gene is TRBD1 (6 bases). The CDR3 totals 14 residues. V lost 3 bases, J lost 5 bases, and 11 bases lay in between. Germline V gene lookup returns CDR1 SGHTA and CDR2 FQGNSA. The CDR3 reads CASSFSGTNNEQFF. CDR3 nucleotide sequence: TGTGCCAGCAGCTTTTCCGGGACAAACAATGAGCAGTTCTTC.